This TCR beta chain was profiled in a study of cytomegalovirus exposure and HLA in healthy donors. Study-level background: The 100 million to 120 million unique TCR beta sequences, from around 200 million T cells, were found by an earlier analysis.

Use of 60 Vbeta and 13 Jbeta primers characterized the PCR. Produced via immunoSEQ multiplex PCR; TCRdb's table is partial and in-frame only. The table records about 110,000 clones, around 78% of them present only once. The germline CDR1 and CDR2 sequences are LNHNV and YYDKDF (reference sequence). The CDR3 spans 15 residues. With V trimmed by 0 bases and J by 2 bases, 3 bases remained unmatched. On this clone itself: Its cognate antigen is unknown.

Study results and caveats: One later analysis reportedly identified an Asian-associated ancestry cluster that showed fewer N-insertions than the approximately 710-donor mean. A later analysis found common viral pathogens apparently linked to several of the most significant clusters.

This sequence joins TRBV15 and TRBJ1-1; TRBD1 matches at 7 bases. Sequenced material: PBMCs. This sequence originates from a man younger than 45 in good health and CMV-seronegative. The CDR3 reads CATSREVGGNTEAFF. The DNA for the CDR3 is TGTGCCACCAGCAGAGAGGTAGGGGGCAACACTGAAGCTTTCTTT.